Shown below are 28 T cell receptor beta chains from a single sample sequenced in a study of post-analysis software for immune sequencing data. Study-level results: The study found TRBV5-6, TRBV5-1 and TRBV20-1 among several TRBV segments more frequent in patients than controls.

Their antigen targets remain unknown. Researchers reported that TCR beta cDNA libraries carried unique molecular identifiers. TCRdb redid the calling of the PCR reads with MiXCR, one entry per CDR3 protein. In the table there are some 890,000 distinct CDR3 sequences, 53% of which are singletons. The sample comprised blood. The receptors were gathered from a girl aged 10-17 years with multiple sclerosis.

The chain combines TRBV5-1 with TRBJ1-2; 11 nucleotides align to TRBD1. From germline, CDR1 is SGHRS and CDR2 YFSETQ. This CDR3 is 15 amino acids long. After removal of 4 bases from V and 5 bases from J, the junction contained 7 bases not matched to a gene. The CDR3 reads CASSHGQGARYGYTF. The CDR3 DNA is TGCGCCAGCAGCCACGGACAGGGGGCCCGTTATGGCTACACCTTC.

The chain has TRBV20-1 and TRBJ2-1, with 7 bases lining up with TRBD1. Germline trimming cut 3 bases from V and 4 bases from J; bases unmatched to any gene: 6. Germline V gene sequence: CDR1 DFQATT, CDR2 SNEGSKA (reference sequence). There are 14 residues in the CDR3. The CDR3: CSASFRTGYNEQFF. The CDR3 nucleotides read TGCAGTGCTAGTTTCCGGACAGGTTACAATGAGCAGTTCTTC.

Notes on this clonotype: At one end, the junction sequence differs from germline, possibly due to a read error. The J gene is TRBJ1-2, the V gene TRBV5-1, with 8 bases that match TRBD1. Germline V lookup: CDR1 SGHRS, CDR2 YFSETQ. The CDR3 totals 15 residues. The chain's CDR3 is CASSLGGTGNYGYTF. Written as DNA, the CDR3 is TGTGCCAGCAGCTTAGGAGGGACAGGAAACTATGGCTACACCTTC.

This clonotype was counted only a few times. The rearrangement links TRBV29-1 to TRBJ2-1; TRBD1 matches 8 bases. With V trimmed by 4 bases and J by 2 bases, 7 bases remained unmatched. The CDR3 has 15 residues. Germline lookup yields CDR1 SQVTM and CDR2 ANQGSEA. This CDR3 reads CSVGGTGGPYNEQFF. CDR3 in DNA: TGCAGCGTTGGAGGGACAGGAGGCCCCTACAATGAGCAGTTCTTC.

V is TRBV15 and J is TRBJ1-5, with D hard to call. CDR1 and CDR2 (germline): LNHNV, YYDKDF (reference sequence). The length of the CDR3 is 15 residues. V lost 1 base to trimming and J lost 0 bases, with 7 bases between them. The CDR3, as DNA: TGTGCCACCAGCAGAGGGCCAACTAGCAATCAGCCCCAGCATTTT. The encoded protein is CATSRGPTSNQPQHF.

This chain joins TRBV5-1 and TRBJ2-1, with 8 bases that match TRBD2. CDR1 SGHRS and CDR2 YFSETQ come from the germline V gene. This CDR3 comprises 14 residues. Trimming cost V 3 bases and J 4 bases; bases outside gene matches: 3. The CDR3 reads CASSYGGEYNEQFF. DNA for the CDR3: TGCGCCAGCAGCTACGGGGGGGAATACAATGAGCAGTTCTTC.

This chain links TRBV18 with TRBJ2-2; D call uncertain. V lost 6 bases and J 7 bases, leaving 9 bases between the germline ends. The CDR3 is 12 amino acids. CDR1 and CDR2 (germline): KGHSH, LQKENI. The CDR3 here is CASSKRDGELFF. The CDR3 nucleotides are TGTGCCAGCTCCAAAAGGGACGGGGAGCTGTTTTTT.

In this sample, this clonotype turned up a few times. The DNA of the CDR3 is TGTGCCAGCAGGCCCGCGTCGGGACTGTCCTACAATGAGCAGTTCTTC. This codes for CASRPASGLSYNEQFF. The rearrangement links TRBV12-3 or TRBV12-4 to TRBJ2-1, with D possibly being TRBD2 (6 bases). V gave up 6 bases and J gave up 1 base, with 16 bases separating them. The CDR3 consists of 16 residues.

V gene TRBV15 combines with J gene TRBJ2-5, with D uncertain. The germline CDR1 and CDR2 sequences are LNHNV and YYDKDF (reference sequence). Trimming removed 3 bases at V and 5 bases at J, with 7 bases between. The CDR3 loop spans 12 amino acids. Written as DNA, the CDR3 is TGTGCCACCAGCAGTCTGCTGGAGACCCAGTACTTC. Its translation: CATSSLLETQYF.

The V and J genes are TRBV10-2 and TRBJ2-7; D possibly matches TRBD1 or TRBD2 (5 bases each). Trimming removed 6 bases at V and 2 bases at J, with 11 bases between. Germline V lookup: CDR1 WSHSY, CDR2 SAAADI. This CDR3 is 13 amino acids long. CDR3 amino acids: CASRDGATYEQYF. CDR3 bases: TGCGCCAGCAGGGACGGGGCGACCTACGAGCAGTACTTC.

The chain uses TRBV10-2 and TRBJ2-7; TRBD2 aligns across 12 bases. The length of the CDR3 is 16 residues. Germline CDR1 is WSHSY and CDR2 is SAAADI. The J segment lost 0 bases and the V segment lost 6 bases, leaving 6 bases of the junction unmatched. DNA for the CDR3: TGCGCCAGCAGCCTAGCGGGAGGGCGCCCCTCCTACGAGCAGTACTTC. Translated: CASSLAGGRPSYEQYF.

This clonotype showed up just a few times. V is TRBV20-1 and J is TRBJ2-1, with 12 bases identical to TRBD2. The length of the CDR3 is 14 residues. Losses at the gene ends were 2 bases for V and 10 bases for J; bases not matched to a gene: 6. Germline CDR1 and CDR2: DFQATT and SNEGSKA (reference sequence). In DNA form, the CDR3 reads TGCAGTGCTAGACGTCCTAGCGGGGGGGCCGAGCAGTTCTTC. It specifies CSARRPSGGAEQFF.

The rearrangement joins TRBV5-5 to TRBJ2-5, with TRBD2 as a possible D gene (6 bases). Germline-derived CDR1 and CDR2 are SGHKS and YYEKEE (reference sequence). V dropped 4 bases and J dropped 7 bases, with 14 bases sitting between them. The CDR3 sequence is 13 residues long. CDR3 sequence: CASSPATGGTQYF. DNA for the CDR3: TGTGCCAGCAGCCCAGCCACCGGGGGGACCCAGTACTTC.

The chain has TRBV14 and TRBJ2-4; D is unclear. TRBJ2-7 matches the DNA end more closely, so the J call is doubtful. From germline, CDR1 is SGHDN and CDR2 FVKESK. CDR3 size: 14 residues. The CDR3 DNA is TGTGCCAGCAGCCAAATAAGCGAAACCTACGAGCAGTACTTC. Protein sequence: CASSQISETYEQYF.

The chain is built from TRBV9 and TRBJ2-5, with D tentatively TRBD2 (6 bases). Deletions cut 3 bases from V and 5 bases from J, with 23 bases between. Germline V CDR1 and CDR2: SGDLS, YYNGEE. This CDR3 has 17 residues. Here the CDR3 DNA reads TGTGCCAGCAGCGGATCCAGGGACGGACTACCCAGGGAGACCCAGTACTTC. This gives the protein CASSGSRDGLPRETQYF. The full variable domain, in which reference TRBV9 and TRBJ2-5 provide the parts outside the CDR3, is DSGVTQTPKHLITATGQRVTLRCSPRSGDLSVYWYQQSLDQGLQFLIQYYNGEERAKGNILERFSAQQFPDLHSELNLSSLELGDSALYFCASSGSRDGLPRETQYFGPGTRLLVL.

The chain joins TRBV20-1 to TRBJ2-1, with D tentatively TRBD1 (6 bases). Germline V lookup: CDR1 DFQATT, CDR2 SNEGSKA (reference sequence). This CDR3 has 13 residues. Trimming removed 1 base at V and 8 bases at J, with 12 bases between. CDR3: CSARATGTHEQFF. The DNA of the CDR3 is TGCAGTGCTAGAGCCACAGGGACCCATGAGCAGTTCTTC.

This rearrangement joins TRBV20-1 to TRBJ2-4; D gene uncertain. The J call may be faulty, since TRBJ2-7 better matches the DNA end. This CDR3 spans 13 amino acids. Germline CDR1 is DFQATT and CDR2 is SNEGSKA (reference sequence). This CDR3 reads CSARPPGPNEQYF. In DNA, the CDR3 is TGCAGTGCTAGACCCCCTGGTCCCAACGAGCAGTACTTC.

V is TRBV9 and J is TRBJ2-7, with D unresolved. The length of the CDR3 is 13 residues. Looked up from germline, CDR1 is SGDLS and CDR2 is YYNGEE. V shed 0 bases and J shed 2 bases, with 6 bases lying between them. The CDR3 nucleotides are TGTGCCAGCAGCGTAGAGGGCACCTACGAGCAGTACTTC. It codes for CASSVEGTYEQYF.

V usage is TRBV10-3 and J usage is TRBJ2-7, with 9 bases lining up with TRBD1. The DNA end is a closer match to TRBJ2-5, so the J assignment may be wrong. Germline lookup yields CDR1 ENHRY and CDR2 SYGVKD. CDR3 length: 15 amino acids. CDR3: CAISDIGQGKETQYF. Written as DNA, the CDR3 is TGTGCCATCAGTGACATCGGACAGGGGAAAGAGACCCAGTACTTC.

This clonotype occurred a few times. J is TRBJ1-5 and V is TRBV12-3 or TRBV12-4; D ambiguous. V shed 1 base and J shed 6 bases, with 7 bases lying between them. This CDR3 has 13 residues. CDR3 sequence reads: CASSLESSQPQHF. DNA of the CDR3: TGTGCCAGCAGTTTAGAAAGTAGTCAGCCCCAGCATTTT.

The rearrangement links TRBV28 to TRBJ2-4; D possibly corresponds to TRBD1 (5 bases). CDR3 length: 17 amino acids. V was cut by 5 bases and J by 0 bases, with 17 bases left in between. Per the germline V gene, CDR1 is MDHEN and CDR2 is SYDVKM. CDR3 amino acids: CASSGAEQDLAKNIQYF. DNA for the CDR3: TGTGCCAGCAGTGGGGCCGAACAGGACCTAGCCAAAAACATTCAGTACTTC. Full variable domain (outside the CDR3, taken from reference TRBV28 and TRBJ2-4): DVKVTQSSRYLVKRTGEKVFLECVQDMDHENMFWYRQDPGLGLRLIYFSYDVKMKEKGDIPEGYSVSREKKERFSLILESASTNQTSMYLCASSGAEQDLAKNIQYFGAGTRLSVL.

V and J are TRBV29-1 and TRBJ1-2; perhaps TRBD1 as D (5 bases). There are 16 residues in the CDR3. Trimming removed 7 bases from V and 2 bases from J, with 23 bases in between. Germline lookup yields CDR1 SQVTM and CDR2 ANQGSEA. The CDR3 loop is CSAPTGTPGLNYGYTF. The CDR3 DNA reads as TGCAGCGCTCCCACCGGGACCCCGGGACTCAACTATGGCTACACCTTC.

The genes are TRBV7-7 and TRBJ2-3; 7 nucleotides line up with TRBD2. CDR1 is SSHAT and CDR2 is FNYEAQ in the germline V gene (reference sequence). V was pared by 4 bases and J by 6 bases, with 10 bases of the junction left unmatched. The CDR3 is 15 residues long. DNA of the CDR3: TGTGCCAGCAGCTCCGGGACTACCCCGAGGGATACGCAGTATTTT. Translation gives CASSSGTTPRDTQYF.

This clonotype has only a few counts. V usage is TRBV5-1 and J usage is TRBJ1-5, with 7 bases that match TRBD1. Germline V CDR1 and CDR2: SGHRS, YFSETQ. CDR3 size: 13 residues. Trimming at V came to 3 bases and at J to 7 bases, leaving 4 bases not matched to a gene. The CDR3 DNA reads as TGCGCCAGCAGCTACACAGGGGAACAGCCCCAGCATTTT. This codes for CASSYTGEQPQHF.

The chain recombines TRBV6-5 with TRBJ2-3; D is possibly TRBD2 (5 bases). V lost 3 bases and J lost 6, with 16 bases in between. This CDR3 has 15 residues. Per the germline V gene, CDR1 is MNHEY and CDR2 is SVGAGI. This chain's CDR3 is CASSYALGPRDTQYF. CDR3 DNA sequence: TGTGCCAGCAGTTATGCACTAGGACCCCGGGATACGCAGTATTTT.

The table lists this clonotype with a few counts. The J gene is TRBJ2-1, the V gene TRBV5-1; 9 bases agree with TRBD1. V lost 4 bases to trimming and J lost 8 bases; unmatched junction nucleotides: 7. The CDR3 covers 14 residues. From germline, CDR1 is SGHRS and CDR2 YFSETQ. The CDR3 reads CASSITGGQDEQFF. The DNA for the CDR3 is TGCGCCAGCAGCATCACAGGGGGCCAAGATGAGCAGTTCTTC.

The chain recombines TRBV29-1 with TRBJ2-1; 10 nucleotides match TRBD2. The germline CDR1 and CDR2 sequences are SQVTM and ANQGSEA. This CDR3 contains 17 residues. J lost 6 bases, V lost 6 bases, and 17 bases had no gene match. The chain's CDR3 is CSVRGAGGTQGLNEQFF. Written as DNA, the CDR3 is TGCAGCGTCCGAGGAGCGGGGGGGACCCAGGGCCTCAATGAGCAGTTCTTC.

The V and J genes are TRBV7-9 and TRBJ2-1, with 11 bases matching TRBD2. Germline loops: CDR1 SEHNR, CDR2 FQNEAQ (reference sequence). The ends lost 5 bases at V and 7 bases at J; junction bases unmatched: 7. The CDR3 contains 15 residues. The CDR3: CASSITSGSLNEQFF. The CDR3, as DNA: TGTGCCAGCAGCATTACTAGCGGGAGTTTGAATGAGCAGTTCTTC.